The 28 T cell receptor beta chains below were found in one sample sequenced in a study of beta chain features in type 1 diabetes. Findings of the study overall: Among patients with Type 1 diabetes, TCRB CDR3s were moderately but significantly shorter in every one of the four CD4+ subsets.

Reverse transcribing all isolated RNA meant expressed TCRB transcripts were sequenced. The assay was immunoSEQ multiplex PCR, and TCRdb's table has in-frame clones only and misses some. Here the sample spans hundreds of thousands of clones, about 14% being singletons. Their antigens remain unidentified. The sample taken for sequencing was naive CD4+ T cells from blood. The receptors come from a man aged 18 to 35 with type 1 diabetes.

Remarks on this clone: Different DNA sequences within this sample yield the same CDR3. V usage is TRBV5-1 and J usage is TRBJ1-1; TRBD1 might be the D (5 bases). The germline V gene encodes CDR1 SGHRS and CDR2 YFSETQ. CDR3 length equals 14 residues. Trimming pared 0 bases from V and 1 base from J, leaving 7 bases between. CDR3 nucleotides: TGCGCCAGCAGCTTGGTCGGACAGAACACTGAAGCTTTCTTT. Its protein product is CASSLVGQNTEAFF.

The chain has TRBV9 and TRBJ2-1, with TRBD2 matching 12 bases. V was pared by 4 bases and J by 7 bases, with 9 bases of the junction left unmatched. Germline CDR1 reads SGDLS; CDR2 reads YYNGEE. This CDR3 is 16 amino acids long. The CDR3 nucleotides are TGTGCCAGCAGCCCTGAGACTAGCGGGAGTCAGAATGAGCAGTTCTTC. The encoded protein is CASSPETSGSQNEQFF. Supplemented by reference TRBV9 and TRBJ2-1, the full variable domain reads DSGVTQTPKHLITATGQRVTLRCSPRSGDLSVYWYQQSLDQGLQFLIQYYNGEERAKGNILERFSAQQFPDLHSELNLSSLELGDSALYFCASSPETSGSQNEQFFGPGTRLTVL.

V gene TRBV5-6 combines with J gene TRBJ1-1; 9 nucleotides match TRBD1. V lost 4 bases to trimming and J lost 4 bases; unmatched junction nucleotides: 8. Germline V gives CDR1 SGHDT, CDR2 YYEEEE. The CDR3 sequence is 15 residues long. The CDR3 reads CASSGMTGGFTEAFF. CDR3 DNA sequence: TGTGCCAGCAGCGGCATGACAGGGGGGTTCACTGAAGCTTTCTTT.

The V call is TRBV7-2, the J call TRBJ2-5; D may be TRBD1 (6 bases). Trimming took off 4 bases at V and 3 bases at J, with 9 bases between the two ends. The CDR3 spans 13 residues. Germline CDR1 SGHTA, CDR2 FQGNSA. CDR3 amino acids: CASSWRTEETQYF. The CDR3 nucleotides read TGTGCCAGCAGCTGGAGGACAGAAGAGACCCAGTACTTC.

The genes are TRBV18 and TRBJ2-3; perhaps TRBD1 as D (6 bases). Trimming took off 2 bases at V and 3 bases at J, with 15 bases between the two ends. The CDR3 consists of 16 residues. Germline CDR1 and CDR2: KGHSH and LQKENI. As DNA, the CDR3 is TGTGCCAGCTCACCAGGTCTGGGGGCAGTGACAGATACGCAGTATTTT. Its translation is CASSPGLGAVTDTQYF.

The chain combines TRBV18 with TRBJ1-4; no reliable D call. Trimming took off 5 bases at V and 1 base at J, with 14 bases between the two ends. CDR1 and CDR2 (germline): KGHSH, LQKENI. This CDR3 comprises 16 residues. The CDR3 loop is CASSSAAPQTNEKLFF. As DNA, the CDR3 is TGTGCCAGCTCATCGGCTGCCCCTCAAACTAATGAAAAACTGTTTTTT.

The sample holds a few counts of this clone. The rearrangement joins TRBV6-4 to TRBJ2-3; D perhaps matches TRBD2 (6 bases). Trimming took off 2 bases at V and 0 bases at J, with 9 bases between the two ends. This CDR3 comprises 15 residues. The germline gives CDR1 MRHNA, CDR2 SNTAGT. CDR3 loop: CASSDPGTSTDTQYF. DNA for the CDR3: TGTGCCAGCAGTGACCCAGGGACTAGCACAGATACGCAGTATTTT.

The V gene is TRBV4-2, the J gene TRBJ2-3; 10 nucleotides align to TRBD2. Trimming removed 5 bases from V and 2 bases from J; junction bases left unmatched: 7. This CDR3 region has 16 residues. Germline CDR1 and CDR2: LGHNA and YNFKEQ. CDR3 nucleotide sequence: TGTGCCAGCAGCAGACTAGCGGGTAAAGACACAGATACGCAGTATTTT. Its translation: CASSRLAGKDTDTQYF.

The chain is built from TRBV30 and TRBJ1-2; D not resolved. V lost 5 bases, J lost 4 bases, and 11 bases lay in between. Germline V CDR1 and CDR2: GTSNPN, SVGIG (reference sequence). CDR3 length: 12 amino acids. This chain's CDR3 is CAWDPGSYGYTF. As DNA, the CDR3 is TGTGCCTGGGATCCCGGGTCCTATGGCTACACCTTC.

The CDR3 sequence is CASGLRTWGDTQYF. Here the CDR3 DNA reads TGTGCTAGTGGTTTGAGGACGTGGGGAGATACGCAGTATTTT. V gene TRBV12-5 combines with J gene TRBJ2-3, with D uncertain. Germline CDR1 is LGHNT and CDR2 is FRNRAP. The CDR3 covers 14 residues. Trimming shortened V by 2 bases and J by 5 bases, and 11 bases separated the two germline ends. The full variable domain, with the rest looked up from reference TRBV12-5 and TRBJ2-3, is DARVTQTPRHKVTEMGQEVTMRCQPILGHNTVFWYRQTMMQGLELLAYFRNRAPLDDSGMPKDRFSAEMPDATLATLKIQPSEPRDSAVYFCASGLRTWGDTQYFGPGTRLTVL.

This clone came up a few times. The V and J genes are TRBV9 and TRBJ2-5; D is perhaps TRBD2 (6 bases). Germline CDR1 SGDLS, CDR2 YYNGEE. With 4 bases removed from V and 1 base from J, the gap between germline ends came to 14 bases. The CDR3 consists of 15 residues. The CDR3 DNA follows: TGTGCCAGCAGCTCCCTAGCGCTCAGCCAAGAGACCCAGTACTTC. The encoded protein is CASSSLALSQETQYF. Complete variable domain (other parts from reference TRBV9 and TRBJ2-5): DSGVTQTPKHLITATGQRVTLRCSPRSGDLSVYWYQQSLDQGLQFLIQYYNGEERAKGNILERFSAQQFPDLHSELNLSSLELGDSALYFCASSSLALSQETQYFGPGTRLLVL.

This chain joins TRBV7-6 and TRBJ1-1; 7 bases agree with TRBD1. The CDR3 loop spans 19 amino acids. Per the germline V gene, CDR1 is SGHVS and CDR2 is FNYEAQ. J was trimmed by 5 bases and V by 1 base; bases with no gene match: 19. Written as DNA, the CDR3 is TGTGCCAGCAGCTTAGGAGGTTACAGGGAAGCTTTCAGGGGGACTGAAGCTTTCTTT. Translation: CASSLGGYREAFRGTEAFF.

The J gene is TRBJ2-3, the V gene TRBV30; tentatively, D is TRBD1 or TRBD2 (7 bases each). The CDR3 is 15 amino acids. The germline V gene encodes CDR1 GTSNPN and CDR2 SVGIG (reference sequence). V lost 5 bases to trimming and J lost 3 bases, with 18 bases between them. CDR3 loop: CAWARGGAGTDTQYF. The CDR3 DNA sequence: TGTGCCTGGGCCAGGGGGGGGGCAGGTACAGATACGCAGTATTTT.

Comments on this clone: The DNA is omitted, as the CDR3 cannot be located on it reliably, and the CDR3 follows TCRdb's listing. CDR3 region: CASSFLETALNQPQHF. This chain joins TRBV28 and TRBJ1-5; the table gives TRBD1 as D, unverified against the DNA. Germline CDR1 is MDHEN and CDR2 is SYDVKM. The CDR3 spans 16 residues, counting both ends.

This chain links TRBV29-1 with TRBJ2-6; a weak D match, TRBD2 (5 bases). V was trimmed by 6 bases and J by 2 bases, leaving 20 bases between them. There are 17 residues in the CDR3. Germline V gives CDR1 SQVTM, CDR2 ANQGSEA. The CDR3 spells CSVVEGPSSTGANVLTF. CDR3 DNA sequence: TGCAGCGTCGTCGAGGGTCCCTCGAGCACTGGGGCCAACGTCCTGACTTTC. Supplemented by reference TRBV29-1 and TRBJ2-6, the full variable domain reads SAVISQKPSRDICQRGTSLTIQCQVDSQVTMMFWYRQQPGQSLTLIATANQGSEATYESGFVIDKFPISRPNLTFSTLTVSNMSPEDSSIYLCSVVEGPSSTGANVLTFGAGSRLTVL.

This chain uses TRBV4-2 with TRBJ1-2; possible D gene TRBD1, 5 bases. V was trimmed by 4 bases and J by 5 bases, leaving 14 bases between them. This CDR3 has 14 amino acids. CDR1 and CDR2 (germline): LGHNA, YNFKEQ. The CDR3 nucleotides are TGTGCCAGCAGCCCTCCAGAAGCAGGGTATGGCTACACCTTC. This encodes CASSPPEAGYGYTF.

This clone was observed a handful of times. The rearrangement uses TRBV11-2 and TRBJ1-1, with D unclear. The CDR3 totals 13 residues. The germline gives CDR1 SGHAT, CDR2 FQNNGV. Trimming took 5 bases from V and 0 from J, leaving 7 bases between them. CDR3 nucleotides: TGTGCCAGCAGCCCGACACTGAACACTGAAGCTTTCTTT. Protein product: CASSPTLNTEAFF.

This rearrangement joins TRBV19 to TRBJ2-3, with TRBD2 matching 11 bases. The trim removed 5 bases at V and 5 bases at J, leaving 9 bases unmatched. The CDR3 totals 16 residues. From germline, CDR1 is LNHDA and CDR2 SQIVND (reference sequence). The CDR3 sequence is CASSSPRGLAGDTQYF. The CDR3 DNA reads TGTGCCAGTAGTTCTCCCCGAGGACTAGCGGGAGATACGCAGTATTTT.

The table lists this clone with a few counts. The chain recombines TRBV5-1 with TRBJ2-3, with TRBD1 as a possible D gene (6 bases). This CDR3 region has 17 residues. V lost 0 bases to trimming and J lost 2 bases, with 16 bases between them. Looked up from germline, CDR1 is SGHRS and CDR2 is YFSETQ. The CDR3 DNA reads TGCGCCAGCAGCTTGGATAGAAGGACAGATCCCACAGATACGCAGTATTTT. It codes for CASSLDRRTDPTDTQYF. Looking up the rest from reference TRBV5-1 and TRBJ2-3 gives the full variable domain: KAGVTQTPRYLIKTRGQQVTLSCSPISGHRSVSWYQQTPGQGLQFLFEYFSETQRNKGNFPGRFSGRQFSNSRSEMNVSTLELGDSALYLCASSLDRRTDPTDTQYFGPGTRLTVL.

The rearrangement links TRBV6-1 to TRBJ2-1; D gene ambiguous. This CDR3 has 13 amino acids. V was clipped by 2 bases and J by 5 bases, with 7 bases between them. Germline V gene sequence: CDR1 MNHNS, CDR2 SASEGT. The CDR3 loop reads CASSESGDNEQFF. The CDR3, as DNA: TGTGCCAGCAGTGAAAGTGGGGACAATGAGCAGTTCTTC.

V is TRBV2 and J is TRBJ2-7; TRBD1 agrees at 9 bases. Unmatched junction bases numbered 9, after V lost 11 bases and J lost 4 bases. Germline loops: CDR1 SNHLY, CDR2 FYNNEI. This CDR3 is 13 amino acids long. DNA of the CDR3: TGTGCCGCTGCTGGGACAGGGAATTACGAGCAGTACTTC. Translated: CAAAGTGNYEQYF. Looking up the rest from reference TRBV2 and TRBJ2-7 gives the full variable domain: EPEVTQTPSHQVTQMGQEVILRCVPISNHLYFYWYRQILGQKVEFLVSFYNNEISEKSEIFDDQFSVERPDGSNFTLKIRSTKLEDSAMYFCAAAGTGNYEQYFGPGTRLTVT.

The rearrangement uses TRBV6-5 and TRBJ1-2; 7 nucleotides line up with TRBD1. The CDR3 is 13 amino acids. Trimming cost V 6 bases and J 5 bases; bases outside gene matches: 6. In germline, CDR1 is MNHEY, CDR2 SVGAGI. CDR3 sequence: CASSLDRLYGYTF. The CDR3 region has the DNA TGTGCCAGCAGCCTGGACAGGCTTTATGGCTACACCTTC.

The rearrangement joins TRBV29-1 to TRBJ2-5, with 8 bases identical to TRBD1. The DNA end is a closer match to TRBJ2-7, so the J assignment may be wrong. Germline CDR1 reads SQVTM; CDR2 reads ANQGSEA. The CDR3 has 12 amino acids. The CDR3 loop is CSVDRGGYEQYF. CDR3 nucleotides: TGCAGCGTCGACAGGGGTGGGTACGAGCAGTACTTC.

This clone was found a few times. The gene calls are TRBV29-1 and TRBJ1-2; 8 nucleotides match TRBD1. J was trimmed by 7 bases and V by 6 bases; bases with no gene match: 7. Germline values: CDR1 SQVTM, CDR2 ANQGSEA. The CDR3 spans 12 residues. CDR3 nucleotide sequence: TGCAGCGTAGTCAGGGGGACAGGTGGCTACACCTTC. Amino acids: CSVVRGTGGYTF.

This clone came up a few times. CDR3 coding DNA: TGTGCCAGCAGCTTCCAGGGGGCCCACACTGAAGCTTTCTTT. Translated: CASSFQGAHTEAFF. V is TRBV7-2 and J is TRBJ1-1; 8 bases line up with TRBD1. This CDR3 region has 14 residues. CDR1 is SGHTA and CDR2 is FQGNSA in the germline V gene. J gave up 3 bases and V 3 bases, and 3 bases lay outside the gene matches.

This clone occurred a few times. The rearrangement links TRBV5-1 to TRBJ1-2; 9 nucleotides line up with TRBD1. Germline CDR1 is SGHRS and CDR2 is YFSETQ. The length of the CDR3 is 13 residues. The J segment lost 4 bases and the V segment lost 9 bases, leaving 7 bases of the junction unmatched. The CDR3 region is CATKRTGAYGYTF. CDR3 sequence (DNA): TGCGCCACCAAAAGGACAGGGGCCTATGGCTACACCTTC.

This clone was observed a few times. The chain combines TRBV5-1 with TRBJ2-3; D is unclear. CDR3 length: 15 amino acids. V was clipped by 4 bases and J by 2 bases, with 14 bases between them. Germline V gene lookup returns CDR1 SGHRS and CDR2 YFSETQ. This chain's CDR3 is CASSPGLGTTDTQYF. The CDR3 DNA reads TGCGCCAGCAGCCCAGGATTAGGAACCACAGATACGCAGTATTTT.

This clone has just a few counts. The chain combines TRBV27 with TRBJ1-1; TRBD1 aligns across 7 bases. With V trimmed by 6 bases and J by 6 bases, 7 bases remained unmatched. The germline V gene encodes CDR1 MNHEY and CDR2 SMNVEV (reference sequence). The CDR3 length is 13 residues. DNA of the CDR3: TGTGCCAGCAGATTACAGGGGACCCCTGAAGCTTTCTTT. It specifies CASRLQGTPEAFF.